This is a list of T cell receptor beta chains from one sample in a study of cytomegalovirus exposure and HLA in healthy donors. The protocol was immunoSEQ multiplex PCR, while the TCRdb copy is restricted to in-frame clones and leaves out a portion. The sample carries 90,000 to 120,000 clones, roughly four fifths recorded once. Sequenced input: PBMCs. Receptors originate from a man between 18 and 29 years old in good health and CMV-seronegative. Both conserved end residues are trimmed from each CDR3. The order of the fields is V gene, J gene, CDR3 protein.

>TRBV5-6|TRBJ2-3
ASAPPGGGTDTQY
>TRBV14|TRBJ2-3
ASTLMRGSTDTQY
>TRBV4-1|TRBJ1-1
ASSQESRVTEAF
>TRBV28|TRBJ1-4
ASSFPGAVRDEKLF
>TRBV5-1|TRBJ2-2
ASSHLDRGNTGELF
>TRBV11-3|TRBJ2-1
ASSLGPFNEQF
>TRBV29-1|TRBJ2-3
SVGGGADTQY
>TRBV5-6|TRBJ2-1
ASSPIRGTGMF
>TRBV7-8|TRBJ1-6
ASSPRQGPNSPLH
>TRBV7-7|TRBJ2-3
ASSSGTSGGDTQY
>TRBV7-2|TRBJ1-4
ASRFTGTSYGKLF
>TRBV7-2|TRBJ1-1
ASSLTNGQGFGGAF
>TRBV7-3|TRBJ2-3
ASSSRGGPQY
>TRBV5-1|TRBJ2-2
ASSRGQAKTGELF
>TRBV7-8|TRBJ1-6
ASSLEHSYNSPLH
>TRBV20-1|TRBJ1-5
SAGGWQPQH
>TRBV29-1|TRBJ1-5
SVGTGGGSNQPQH
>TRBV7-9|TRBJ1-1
ASSPRDTPRGKGL
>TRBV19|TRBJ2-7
ASSISHEFGLRGRIEQY